This T cell receptor (beta chain) was recorded in a study of blood T cells in healthy people across ages. Study results and caveats: In older individuals, TCR beta diversity per million T cells was lower, falling roughly linearly with age. No conclusive comparison of naive versus antigen-experienced cells was possible with unsorted PBMCs.

A J-beta primer mix and a sample-barcoded 5' primer were used in a second PCR of roughly 6 to 11 cycles. All cDNA molecules were each tagged by a template-switch adaptor with 12 random nucleotides. TCRdb fed the 5' RACE reads into MiXCR, producing one record per CDR3 protein. The sample yields some 710,000 distinct CDR3 sequences, about a fifth seen once. Of note for this clonotype: Its antigen is not known.

Peripheral blood samples of 9 to 10 milliliters were drawn from each donor. The V end was cut by 4 bases, the J end by 9 bases, with 11 bases between. Germline V gene lookup returns CDR1 SGHRS and CDR2 YFSETQ. The CDR3 is 13 residues long. The sequenced sample was blood. This TCR was recovered from a man in his sixties or seventies in good health. The chain carries TRBV5-1 and TRBJ1-6, with D possibly being TRBD1 (5 bases). In DNA form, the CDR3 reads TGCGCCAGCAGCAGGGACCTTGCTTCACCCCTCCACTTT. This sequence encodes CASSRDLASPLHF.